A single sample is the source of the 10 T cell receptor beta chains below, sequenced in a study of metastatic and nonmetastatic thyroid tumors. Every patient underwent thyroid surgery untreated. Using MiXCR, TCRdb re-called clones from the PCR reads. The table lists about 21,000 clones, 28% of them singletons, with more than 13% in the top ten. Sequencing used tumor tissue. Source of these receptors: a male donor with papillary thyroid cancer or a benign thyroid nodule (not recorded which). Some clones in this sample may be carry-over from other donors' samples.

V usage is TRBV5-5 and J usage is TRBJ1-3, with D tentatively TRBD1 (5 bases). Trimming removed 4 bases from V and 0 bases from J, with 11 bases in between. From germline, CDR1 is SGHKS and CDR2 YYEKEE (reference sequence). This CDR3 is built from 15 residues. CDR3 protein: CASSGGDSSGNTIYF. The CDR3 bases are TGTGCCAGCAGCGGCGGGGACTCCTCTGGAAACACCATATATTTT. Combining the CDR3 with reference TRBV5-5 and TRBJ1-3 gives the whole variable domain DAGVTQSPTHLIKTRGQQVTLRCSPISGHKSVSWYQQVLGQGPQFIFQYYEKEERGRGNFPDRFSARQFPNYSSELNVNALLLGDSALYLCASSGGDSSGNTIYFGEGSWLTVV.

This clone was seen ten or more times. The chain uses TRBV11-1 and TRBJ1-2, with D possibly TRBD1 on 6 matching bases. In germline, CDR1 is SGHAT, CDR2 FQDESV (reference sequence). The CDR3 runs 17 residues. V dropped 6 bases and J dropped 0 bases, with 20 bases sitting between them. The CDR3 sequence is CASSPGRGQGANYGYTF. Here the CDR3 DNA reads TGTGCCAGCAGTCCCGGTCGGGGGCAGGGAGCTAACTATGGCTACACCTTC.

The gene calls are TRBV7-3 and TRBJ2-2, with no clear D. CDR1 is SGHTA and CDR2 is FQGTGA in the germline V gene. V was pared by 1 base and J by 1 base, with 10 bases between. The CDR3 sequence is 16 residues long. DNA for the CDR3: TGTGCCAGCAGCTTAAATCGGGTCCTGAACACCGGGGAGCTGTTTTTT. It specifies CASSLNRVLNTGELFF.

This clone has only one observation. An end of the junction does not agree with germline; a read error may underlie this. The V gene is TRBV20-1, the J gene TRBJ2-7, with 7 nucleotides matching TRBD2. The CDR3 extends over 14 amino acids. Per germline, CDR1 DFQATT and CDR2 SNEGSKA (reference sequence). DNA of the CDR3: TGCAGTGCTGGAGATGGAGCGGGAAAGAAAGAGCAGTGCTTC. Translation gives CSAGDGAGKKEQCF.

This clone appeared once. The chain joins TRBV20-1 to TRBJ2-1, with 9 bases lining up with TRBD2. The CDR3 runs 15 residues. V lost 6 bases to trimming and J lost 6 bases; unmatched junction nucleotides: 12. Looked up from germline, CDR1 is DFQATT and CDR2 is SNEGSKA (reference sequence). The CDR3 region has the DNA TGCAGTGCCGCGACTAGCGGTAGCGAGTGCAATGAGCAGTTCTTC. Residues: CSAATSGSECNEQFF.

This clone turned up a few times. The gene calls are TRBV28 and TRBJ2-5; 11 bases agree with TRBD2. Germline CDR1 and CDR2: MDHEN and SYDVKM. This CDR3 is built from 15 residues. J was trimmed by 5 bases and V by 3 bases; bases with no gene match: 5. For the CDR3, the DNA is TGTGCCAGCAGTTTTAGCGGGAGGGGTCGGGAGACCCAGTACTTC. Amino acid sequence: CASSFSGRGRETQYF.

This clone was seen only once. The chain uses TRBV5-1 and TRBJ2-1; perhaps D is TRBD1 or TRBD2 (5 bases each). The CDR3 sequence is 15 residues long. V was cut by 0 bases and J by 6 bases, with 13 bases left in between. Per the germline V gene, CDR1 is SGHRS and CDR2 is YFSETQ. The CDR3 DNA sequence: TGCGCCAGCAGCTTGGGGGGGAGTCTGGGCAATGAGCAGTTCTTC. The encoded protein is CASSLGGSLGNEQFF.

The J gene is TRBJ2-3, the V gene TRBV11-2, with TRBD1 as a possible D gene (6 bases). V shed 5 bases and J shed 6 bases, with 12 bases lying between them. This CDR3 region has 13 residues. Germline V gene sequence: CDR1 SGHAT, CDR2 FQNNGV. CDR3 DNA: TGTGCCAGCAGCACGCTCCAGGGGGATACGCAGTATTTT. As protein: CASSTLQGDTQYF.

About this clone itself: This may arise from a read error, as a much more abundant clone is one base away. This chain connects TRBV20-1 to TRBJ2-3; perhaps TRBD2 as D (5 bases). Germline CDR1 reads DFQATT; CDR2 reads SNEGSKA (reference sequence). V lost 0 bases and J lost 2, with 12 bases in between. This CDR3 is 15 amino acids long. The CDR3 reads CSARDGGGLTDTQYF. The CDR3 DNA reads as TGCAGTGCTAGAGATGGAGGCGGCCTCACAGATACGCAGTATTTT.

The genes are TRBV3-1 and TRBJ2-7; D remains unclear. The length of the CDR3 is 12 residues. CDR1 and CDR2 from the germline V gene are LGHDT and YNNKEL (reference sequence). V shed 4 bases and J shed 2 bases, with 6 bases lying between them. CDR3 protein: CASSRETYEQYF. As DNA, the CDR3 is TGTGCCAGCAGCCGCGAGACCTACGAGCAGTACTTC.